This TCR beta chain emerged from a study of early T cells in non-severe SARS-CoV-2 infection. General study findings and limits: Anti-spike CD8 specificities were favored by VDJdb matching, whose results missed private and CD4 specificities.

Trimming at V came to 1 base and at J to 7 bases, leaving 4 bases not matched to a gene. CDR3 length: 14 amino acids. The germline V gene encodes CDR1 SEHNR and CDR2 FQNEAQ (reference sequence). This clonotype came up a few times. Antigen specificity is unknown. Unique molecular identifiers tagged individual cDNA molecules. TCRdb ran MiXCR on the 5' RACE reads and lists one entry per CDR3 protein. This sample carries some 62,000 distinct CDR3 sequences, 8.5% to 9.5% of them seen once, and the ten largest clones take 1.2%. The chain combines TRBV7-9 with TRBJ1-5; 7 bases agree with TRBD1. Specimen: whole blood. This clonotype originated in an adult who was a healthcare worker with PCR-confirmed SARS-CoV-2 infection or an uninfected control (not recorded which). CDR3 residues: CASSLDRGGQPQHF. CDR3 DNA: TGTGCCAGCAGCTTAGACAGGGGAGGGCAGCCCCAGCATTTT.